These T cell receptor beta chains were read from a single sample in a study of Ad26.COV2.S vaccination and SARS-CoV-2 variants. Produced via immunoSEQ multiplex PCR; TCRdb's table is partial and in-frame only. The sample yields hundreds of thousands of clones, approximately 92% seen once. This material consisted of peripheral blood, taken in a trial of Ad26.COV2.S vaccine versus placebo. These TCRs come from a person aged 18-65 years who received the Ad26.COV2.S COVID-19 vaccine or a placebo. Both conserved end residues are part of each CDR3. Each record gives: J gene, V gene, CDR3 protein.

>TRBJ2-1|TRBV5-1
CASSGGQGQGYNEQFF
>TRBJ2-1|TRBV29-1
CSVGGRMGKEQFF
>TRBJ1-2|TRBV7-2
CASSAGRVGYTF
>TRBJ2-1|TRBV5-1
CASSLAGLAGIYNEQFF
>TRBJ1-2|TRBV9
CASSVRDSGRLTNYGYTF
>TRBJ2-2|TRBV4-2
CASSQGTGGNTGELFF
>TRBJ2-5|TRBV11-2
CASSLAAGSRIGETQYF
>TRBJ2-3|TRBV5-1
CASSLGGLSTDTQYF
>TRBJ2-5|TRBV6-2/TRBV6-3
CASSPLGTGGGETQYF
>TRBJ2-7|TRBV6-5
CAAQAEDDEQYF
>TRBJ2-5|TRBV5-5
CASSLWQGLEETQYF
>TRBJ2-1|TRBV19
CASSLAAHNEQFF
>TRBJ2-7|TRBV7-2
CASSLARGYEQYF
>TRBJ1-3|TRBV5-6
CASSSTGAGNTIYF
>TRBJ2-1|TRBV5-4
CASSSGQGVEQFF
>TRBJ2-7|TRBV13
CASSLGGTSYEQYF
>TRBJ2-1|TRBV18
CASTPLSEGGNEQFF
>TRBJ2-5|TRBV28
CASSLGREETQYF
>TRBJ2-2|TRBV7-9
CASSGDTIFSGELFF
>TRBJ2-1|TRBV12-3/TRBV12-4
CASISENEQFF
>TRBJ2-1|TRBV28
CASSLYRDVEQFF
>TRBJ1-1|TRBV27
CASSLTRGATEAFF
>TRBJ2-3|TRBV4-3
CASSQDWGLAGRSTDTQYF
>TRBJ2-5|TRBV4-1
CASSQLAGDETQYF